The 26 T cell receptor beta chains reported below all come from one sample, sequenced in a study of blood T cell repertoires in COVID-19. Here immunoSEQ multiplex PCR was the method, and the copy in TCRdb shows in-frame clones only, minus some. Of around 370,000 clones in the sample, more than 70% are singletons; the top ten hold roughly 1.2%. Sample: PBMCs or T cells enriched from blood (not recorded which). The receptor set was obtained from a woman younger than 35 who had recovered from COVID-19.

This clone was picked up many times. CDR3 residues: CASSPQLDYGYTF. Written as DNA, the CDR3 is TGTGCCAGCAGCCCCCAGTTGGACTATGGCTACACCTTC. The chain uses TRBV5-5 and TRBJ1-2; D unresolved. Per germline, CDR1 SGHKS and CDR2 YYEKEE (reference sequence). This CDR3 region has 13 residues. V was shortened by 4 bases and J by 3 bases, with 10 bases between the two germline ends.

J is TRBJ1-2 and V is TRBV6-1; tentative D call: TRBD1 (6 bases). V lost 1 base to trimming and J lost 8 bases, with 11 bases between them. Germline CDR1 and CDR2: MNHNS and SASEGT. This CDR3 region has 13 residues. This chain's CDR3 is CASSEGRGWGYTF. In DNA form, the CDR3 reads TGTGCCAGCAGTGAAGGCAGGGGCTGGGGCTACACCTTC.

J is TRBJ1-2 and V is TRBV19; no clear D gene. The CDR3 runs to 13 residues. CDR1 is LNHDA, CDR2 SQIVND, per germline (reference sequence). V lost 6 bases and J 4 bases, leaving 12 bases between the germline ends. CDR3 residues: CASSMDYGYGYTF. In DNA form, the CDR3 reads TGTGCCAGTAGCATGGACTACGGCTATGGCTACACCTTC.

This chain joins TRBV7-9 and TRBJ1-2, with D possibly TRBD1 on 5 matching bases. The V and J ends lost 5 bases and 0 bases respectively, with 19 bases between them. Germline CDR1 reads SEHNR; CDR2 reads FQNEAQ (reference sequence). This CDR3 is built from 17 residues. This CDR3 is CASSGEGSGEANYGYTF. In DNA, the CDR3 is TGTGCCAGCAGCGGAGAAGGGTCGGGGGAAGCTAACTATGGCTACACCTTC.

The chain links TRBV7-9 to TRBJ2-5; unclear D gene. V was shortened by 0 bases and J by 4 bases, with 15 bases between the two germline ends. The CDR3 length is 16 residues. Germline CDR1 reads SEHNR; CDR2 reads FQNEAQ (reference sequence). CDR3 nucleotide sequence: TGTGCCAGCAGCTTAGCCGAGCTAGAGGTAGGAGAGACCCAGTACTTC. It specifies CASSLAELEVGETQYF.

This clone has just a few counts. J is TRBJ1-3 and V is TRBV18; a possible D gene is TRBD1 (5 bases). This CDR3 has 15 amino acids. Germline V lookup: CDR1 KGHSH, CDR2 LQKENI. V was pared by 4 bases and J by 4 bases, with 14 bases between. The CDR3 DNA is TGTGCCAGCTCACACCCGGGACTCTCCGGAAACACCATATATTTT. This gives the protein CASSHPGLSGNTIYF.

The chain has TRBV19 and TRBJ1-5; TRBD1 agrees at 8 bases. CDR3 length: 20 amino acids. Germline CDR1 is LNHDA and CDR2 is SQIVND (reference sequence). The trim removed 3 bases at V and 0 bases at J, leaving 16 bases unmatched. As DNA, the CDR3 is TGTGCCAGTAGTATCCTCGGGCCGACAGGGGAAACGGGTAGCAATCAGCCCCAGCATTTT. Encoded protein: CASSILGPTGETGSNQPQHF. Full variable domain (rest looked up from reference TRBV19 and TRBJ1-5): DGGITQSPKYLFRKEGQNVTLSCEQNLNHDAMYWYRQDPGQGLRLIYYSQIVNDFQKGDIAEGYSVSREKKESFPLTVTSAQKNPTAFYLCASSILGPTGETGSNQPQHFGDGTRLSIL.

CDR3 sequence: CASSPPPGAGGEKLFF. CDR3 coding DNA: TGCGCCAGCAGCCCTCCTCCGGGAGCGGGGGGTGAAAAACTGTTTTTT. V is TRBV4-1 and J is TRBJ1-4; possibly TRBD1 for D (5 bases). Per the germline V gene, CDR1 is MGHRA and CDR2 is YSYEKL. The CDR3 runs 16 residues. The V and J ends lost 4 bases and 7 bases respectively, with 19 bases between them.

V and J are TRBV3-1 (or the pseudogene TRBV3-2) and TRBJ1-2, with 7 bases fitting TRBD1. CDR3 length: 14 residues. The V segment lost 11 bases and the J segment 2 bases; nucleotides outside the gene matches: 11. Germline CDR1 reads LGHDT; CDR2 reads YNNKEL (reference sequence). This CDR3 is CACSTGTANYGYTF. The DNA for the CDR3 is TGTGCCTGTTCAACCGGGACAGCGAACTATGGCTACACCTTC.

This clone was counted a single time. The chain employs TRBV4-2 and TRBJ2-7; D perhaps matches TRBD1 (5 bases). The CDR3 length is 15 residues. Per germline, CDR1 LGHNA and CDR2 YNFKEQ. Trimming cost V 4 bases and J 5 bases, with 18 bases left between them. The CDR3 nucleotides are TGTGCCAGCAGCCGCGACCCAGGGAATGAAAACGAGCAGTACTTC. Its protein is CASSRDPGNENEQYF.

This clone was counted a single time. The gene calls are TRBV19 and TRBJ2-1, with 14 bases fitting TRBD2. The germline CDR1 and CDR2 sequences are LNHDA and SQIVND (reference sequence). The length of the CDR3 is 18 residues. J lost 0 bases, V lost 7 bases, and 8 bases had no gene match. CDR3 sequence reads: CASTVGTSGGRSYNEQFF. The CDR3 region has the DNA TGTGCCAGTACCGTAGGGACTAGCGGGGGACGCTCCTACAATGAGCAGTTCTTC.

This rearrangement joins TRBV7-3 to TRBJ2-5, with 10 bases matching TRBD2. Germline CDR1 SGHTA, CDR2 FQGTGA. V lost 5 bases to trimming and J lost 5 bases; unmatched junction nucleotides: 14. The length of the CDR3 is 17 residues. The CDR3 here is CASSPHGSGGPIETQYF. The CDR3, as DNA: TGTGCCAGCAGCCCCCATGGTAGCGGGGGGCCGATCGAGACCCAGTACTTC.

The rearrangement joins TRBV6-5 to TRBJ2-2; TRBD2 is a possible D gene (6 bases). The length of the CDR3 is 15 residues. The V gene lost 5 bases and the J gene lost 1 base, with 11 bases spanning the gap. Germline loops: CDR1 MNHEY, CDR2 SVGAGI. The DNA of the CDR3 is TGTGCCAGCAGTAAGGAGGGAAGGAACACCGGGGAGCTGTTTTTT. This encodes CASSKEGRNTGELFF.

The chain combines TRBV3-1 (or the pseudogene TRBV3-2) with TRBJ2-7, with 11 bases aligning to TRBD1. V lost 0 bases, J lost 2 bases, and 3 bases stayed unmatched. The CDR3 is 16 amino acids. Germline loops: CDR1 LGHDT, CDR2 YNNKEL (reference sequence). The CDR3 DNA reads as TGTGCCAGCAGCCAAGATACGGGACAGGGGGCCTACGAGCAGTACTTC. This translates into CASSQDTGQGAYEQYF.

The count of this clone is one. The CDR3 sequence: CASKGALNTEAFF. For the CDR3, the DNA is TGTGCCAGCAAGGGAGCCCTCAACACTGAAGCTTTCTTT. The rearrangement uses TRBV2 and TRBJ1-1; D not resolved. This CDR3 is 13 amino acids long. Germline values: CDR1 SNHLY, CDR2 FYNNEI. V lost 7 bases to trimming and J lost 2 bases, with 11 bases between them.

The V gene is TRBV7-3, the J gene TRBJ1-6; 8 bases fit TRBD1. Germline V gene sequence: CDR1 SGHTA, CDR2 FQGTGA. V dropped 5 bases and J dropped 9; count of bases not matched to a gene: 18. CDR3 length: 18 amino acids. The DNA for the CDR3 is TGTGCCAGCAGCCCCACCCCCGGGACAGGCCTTGGTGGTTCACCCCTCCACTTT. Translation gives CASSPTPGTGLGGSPLHF.

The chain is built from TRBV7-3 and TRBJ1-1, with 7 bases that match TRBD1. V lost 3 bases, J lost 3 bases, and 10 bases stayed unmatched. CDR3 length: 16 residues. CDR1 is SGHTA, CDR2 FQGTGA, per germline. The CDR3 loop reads CASSFLPGQVDTEAFF. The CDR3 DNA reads TGTGCCAGCAGCTTCCTGCCAGGACAGGTAGACACTGAAGCTTTCTTT.

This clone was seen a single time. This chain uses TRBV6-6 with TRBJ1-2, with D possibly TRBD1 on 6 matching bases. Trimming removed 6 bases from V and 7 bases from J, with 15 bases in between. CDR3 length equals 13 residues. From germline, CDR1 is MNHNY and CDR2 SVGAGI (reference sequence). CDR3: CASSLEGEGGYTF. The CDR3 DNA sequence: TGTGCCAGCAGCCTCGAGGGGGAGGGTGGCTACACCTTC.

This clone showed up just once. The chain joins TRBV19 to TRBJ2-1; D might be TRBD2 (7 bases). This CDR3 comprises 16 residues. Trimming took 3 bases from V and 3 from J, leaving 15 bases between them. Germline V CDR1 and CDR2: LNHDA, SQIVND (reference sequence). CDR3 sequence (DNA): TGTGCCAGTAGTATTGGAGGCGGGGGCAGCTACAATGAGCAGTTCTTC. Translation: CASSIGGGGSYNEQFF.

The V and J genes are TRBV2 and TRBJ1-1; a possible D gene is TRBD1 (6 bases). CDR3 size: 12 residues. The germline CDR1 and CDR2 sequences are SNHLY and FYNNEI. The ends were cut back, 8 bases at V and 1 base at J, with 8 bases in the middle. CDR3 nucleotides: TGTGCCAGCCTACAGGGGAACACTGAAGCTTTCTTT. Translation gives CASLQGNTEAFF.

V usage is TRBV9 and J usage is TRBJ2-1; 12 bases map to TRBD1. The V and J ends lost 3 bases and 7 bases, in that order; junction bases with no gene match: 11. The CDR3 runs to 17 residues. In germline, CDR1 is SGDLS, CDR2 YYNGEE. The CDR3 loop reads CASSAGPAGQGANEQFF. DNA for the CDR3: TGTGCCAGCAGCGCGGGACCCGCGGGACAGGGGGCTAATGAGCAGTTCTTC.

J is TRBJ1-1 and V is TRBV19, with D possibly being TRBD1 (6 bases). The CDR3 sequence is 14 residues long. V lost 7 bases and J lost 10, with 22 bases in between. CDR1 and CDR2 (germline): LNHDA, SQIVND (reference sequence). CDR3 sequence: CASMGVMGAFAAFF. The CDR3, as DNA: TGTGCCAGTATGGGCGTTATGGGGGCCTTTGCAGCTTTCTTT.

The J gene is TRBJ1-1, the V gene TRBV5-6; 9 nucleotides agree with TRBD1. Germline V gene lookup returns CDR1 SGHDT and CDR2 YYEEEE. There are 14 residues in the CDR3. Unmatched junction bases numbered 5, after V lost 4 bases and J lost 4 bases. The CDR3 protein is CASSLGQGFTEAFF. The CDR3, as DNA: TGTGCCAGCAGCCTGGGACAGGGTTTCACTGAAGCTTTCTTT.

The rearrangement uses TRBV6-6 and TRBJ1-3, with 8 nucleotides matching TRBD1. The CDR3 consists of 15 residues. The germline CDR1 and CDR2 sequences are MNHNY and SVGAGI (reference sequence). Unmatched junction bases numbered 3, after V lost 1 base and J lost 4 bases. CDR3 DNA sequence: TGTGCCAGCAGTTACTACGGACAGGGCGGAAACACCATATATTTT. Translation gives CASSYYGQGGNTIYF.

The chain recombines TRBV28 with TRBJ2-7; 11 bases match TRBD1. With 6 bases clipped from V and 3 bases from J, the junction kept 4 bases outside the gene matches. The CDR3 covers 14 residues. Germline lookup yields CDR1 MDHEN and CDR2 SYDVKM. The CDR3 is CASRRTGGSYEQYF. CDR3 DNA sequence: TGTGCCAGCAGAAGGACAGGGGGCAGCTACGAGCAGTACTTC.

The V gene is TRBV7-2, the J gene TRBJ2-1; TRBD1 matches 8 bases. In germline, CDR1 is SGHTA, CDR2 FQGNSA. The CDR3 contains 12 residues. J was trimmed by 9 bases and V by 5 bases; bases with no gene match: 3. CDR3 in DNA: TGTGCCAGCAGCGTTGGGACAGGTGAGCAGTTCTTC. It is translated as CASSVGTGEQFF.